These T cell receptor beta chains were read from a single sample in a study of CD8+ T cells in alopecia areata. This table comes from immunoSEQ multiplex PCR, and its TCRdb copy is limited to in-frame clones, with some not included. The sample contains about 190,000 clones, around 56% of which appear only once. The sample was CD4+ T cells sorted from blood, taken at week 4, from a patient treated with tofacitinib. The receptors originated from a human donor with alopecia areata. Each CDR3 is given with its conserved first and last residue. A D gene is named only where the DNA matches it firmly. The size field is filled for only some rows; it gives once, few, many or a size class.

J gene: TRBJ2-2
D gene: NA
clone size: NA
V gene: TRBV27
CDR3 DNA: TGTGCCAGCGCCAACCTCAACACCGGGGAGCTGTTTTTT
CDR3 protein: CASANLNTGELFF

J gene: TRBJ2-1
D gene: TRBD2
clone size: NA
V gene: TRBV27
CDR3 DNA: TGTGCCAGTGCCCAAGCGGGAGGGTCCAATGAGCAGTTCTTC
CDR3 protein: CASAQAGGSNEQFF

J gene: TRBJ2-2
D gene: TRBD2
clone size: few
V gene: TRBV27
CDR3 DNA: TGTGCCAGCAGTTTATCGAGCGGGACCCTTCCGACCGGGGAGCTGTTTTTT
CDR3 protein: CASSLSSGTLPTGELFF

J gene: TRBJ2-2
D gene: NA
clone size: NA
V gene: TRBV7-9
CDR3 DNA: TGTGCCAGCAGCTTAGTGCTCACCGGGGAGCTGTTTTTT
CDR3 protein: CASSLVLTGELFF

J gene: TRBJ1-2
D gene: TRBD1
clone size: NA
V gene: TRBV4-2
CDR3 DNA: TGTGCCAGCAGCCAAGAGGGACAGGGATATGGCTACACCTTC
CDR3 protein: CASSQEGQGYGYTF

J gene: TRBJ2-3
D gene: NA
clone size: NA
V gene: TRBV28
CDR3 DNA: TGTGCCGCCCGGGACACACACTTAGATACGCAGTATTTT
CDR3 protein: CAARDTHLDTQYF

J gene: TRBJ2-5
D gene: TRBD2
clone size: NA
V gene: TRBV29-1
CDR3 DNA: TGCAGCGTTCTGCGGAGGAGCGGGACCCAAGAGACCCAGTACTTC
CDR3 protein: CSVLRRSGTQETQYF

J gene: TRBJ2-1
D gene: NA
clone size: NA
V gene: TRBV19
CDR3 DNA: TGTGCCAGTAGTATAGGGGCCATATCAAGTACCTCCTACAATGAGCAGTTCTTC
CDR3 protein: CASSIGAISSTSYNEQFF

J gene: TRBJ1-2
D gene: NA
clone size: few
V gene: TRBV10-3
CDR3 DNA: TGTGCCATCAGTGATAACAGGGTAAATGGCTACACCTTC
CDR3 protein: CAISDNRVNGYTF

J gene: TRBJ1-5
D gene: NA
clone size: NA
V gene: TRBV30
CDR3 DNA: TGTGCCTGGAGTGAGGGGGTCAATCAGCCCCAGCATTTT
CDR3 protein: CAWSEGVNQPQHF

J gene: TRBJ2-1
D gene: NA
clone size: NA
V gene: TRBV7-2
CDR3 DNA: TGTGCCAGCAGCTTATCTTACAATGAGCAGTTCTTC
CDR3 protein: CASSLSYNEQFF

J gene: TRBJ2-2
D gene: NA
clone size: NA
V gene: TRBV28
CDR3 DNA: TGTGCCAGCAGTTTTTCAGGAGGTGGAACCGGGGAGCTGTTTTTT
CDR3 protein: CASSFSGGGTGELFF

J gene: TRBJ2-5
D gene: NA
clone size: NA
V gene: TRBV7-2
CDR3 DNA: TGTGCCAGCAGCTCTGGTGCCTCGGGAGAGACCCAGTACTTC
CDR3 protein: CASSSGASGETQYF

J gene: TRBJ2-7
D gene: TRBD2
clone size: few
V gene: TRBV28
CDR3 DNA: TGTGCCAGCAGTACACCGGGGGGGGTATCCTACGAGCAGTACTTC
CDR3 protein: CASSTPGGVSYEQYF

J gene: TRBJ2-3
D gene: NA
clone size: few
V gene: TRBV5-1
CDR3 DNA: TGCGCCAGCAGCTTGGATGGGGGCCAGAGCACAGATACGCAGTATTTT
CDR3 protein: CASSLDGGQSTDTQYF

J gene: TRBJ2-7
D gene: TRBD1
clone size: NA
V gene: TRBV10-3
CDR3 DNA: TGTGCCATCAGTGGATCAACAGGGGCTGCCGAGCAGTACTTC
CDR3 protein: CAISGSTGAAEQYF

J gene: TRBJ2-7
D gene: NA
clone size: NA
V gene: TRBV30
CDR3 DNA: TGTGCCTGGAGTGACACGGGTGGATACGAGCAGTACTTC
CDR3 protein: CAWSDTGGYEQYF

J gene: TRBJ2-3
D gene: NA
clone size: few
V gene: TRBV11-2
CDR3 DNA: TGTGCCAGCAGCTTAGGGGGATACACAGATACGCAGTATTTT
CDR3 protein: CASSLGGYTDTQYF

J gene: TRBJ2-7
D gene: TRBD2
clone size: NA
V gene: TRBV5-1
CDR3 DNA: TGCGCCAGCAGCCAGGGACTAGCAGAATACGAGCAGTACTTC
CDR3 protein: CASSQGLAEYEQYF

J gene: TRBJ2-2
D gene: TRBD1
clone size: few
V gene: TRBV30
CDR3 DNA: TGTGCCTTGACTATCGGGACAGCCCTCACCGGGGAGCTGTTTTTT
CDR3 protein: CALTIGTALTGELFF

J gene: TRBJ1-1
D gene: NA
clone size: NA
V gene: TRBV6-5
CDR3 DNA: TGTGCCAGCAGGCCCAAATTAACCCTGAGGACTGAAGCTTTCTTT
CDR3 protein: CASRPKLTLRTEAFF

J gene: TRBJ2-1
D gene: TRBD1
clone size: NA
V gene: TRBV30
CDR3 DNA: TGTGCCTGGAGTCGACAGGGACCCCGCCTAATCTACAATGAGCAGTTCTTC
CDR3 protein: CAWSRQGPRLIYNEQFF

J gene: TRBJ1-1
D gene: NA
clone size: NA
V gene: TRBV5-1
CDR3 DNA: TGCGCCAGCAGCTTGGTAGTGAACACTGAAGCTTTCTTT
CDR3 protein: CASSLVVNTEAFF

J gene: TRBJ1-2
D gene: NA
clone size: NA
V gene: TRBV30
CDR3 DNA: TGTGCCTGGTATTCTAACTATGGCTACACCTTC
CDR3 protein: CAWYSNYGYTF

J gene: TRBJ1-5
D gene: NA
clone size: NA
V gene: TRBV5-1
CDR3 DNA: TGCGCCAGCAGCTTGGGCGGGGATCAGCCCCAGCATTTT
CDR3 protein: CASSLGGDQPQHF

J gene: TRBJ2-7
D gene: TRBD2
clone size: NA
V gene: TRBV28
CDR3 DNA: TGTGCCAGCAGTTTTTTCCAGGGACTAACCTACGAGCAGTACTTC
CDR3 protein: CASSFFQGLTYEQYF

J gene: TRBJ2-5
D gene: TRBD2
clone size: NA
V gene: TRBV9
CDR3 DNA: TGTGCCAGCAGCCTCGGAGCGGGACAAGAGACCCAGTACTTC
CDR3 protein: CASSLGAGQETQYF

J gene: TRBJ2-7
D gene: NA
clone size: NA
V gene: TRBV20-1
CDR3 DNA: TGCAGTGCTAGTCTTCACGAGCAGTACTTC
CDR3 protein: CSASLHEQYF

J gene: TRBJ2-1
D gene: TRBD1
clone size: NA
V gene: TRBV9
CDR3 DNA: TGTGCCAGCAGCGTAGCTGTCTGGGACAGGGACAATGAGCAGTTCTTC
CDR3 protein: CASSVAVWDRDNEQFF

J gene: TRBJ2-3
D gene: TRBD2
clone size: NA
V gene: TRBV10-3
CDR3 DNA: TGTGCCATCAGTGAGCGGAAAGGACTAGCGGGAGGAACAGATACGCAGTATTTT
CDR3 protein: CAISERKGLAGGTDTQYF

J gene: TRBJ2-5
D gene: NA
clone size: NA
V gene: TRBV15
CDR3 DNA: TGTGCCACCAGCAGAGCCGGGGCCTCACAAGAGACCCAGTACTTC
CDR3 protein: CATSRAGASQETQYF

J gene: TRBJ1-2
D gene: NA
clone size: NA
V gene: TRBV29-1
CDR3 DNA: TGCAGCGTTGGAAGGGTTTCTCAGGGCTATGGCTACACCTTC
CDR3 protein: CSVGRVSQGYGYTF

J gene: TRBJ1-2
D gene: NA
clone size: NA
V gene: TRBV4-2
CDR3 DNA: TGTGCCAGCAGCCGGCCGGGGGAGGGAGGGAGAAGTGGCTACACCTTC
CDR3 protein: CASSRPGEGGRSGYTF

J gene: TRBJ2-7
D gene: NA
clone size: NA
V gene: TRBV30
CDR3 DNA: TGTGCCTGGAGTGGACGGGGGGAGCAGTACTTC
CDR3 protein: CAWSGRGEQYF

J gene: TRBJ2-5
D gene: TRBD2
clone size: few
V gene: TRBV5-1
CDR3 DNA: TGCGCCAGCAGCTTTAAGCCATCACTAGCGGACCAAGAGACCCAGTACTTC
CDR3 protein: CASSFKPSLADQETQYF

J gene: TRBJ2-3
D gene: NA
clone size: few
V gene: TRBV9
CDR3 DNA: TGTGCCAGCAGCGTAGCGGGGGACACGCAGTATTTT
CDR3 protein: CASSVAGDTQYF

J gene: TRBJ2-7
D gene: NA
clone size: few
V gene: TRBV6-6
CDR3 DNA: TGTGCCAGCAGTCAGGGCCCGTCCCAGCAGTACTTC
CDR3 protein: CASSQGPSQQYF

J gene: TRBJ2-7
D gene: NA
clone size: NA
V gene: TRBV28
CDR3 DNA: TGTGCCAGCAGATTACAGGACGAGCAGTACTTC
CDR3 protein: CASRLQDEQYF

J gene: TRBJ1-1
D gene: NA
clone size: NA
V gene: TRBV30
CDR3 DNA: TGTGCCTGGACCACAAGGGGGGTAAGAGGGACTGAAGCTTTCTTT
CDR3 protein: CAWTTRGVRGTEAFF

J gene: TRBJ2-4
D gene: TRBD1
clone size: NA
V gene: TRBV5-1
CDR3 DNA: TGCGCCAGCAGCCCCGGGACAGGGAGAGACATTCAGTACTTC
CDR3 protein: CASSPGTGRDIQYF

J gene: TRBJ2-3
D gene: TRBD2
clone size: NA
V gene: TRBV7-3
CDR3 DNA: TGTGCCAGCAGCCAGACTAGCGTTAGAGATACGCAGTATTTT
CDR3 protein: CASSQTSVRDTQYF

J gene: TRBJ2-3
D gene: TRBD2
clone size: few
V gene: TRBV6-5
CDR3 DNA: TGTGCCAGCAGTTCGGGACTAGCGGGAGACGATACGCAGTATTTT
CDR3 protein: CASSSGLAGDDTQYF

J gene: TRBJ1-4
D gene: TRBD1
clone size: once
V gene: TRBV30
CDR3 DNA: TGTGCCCTCTTAACAGGGGAGCAAGAAAAACTGTTTTTT
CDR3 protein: CALLTGEQEKLFF

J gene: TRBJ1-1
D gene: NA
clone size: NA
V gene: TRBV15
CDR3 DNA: TGTGCCACCAGCAGAGTATCGGGGATTCGGTGGTCCACTGAAGCTTTCTTT
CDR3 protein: CATSRVSGIRWSTEAFF

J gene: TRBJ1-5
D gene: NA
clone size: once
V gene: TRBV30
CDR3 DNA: TGTGCCTGGAGTGCGGGGACGGATCAGCCCCAGCATTTT
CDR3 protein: CAWSAGTDQPQHF

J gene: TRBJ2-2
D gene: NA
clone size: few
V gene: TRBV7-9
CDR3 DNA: TGTGCCAGCTCTATCGGGGGCTACAACGGGGAGCTGTTTTTT
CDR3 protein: CASSIGGYNGELFF

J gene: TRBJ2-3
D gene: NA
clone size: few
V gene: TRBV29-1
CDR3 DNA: TGCAGCGTAGACCGGGTGGGTACGCAGTATTTT
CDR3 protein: CSVDRVGTQYF

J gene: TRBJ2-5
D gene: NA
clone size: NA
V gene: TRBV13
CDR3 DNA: TGTGCCAGCAGCTTAATCAGGGTACCCCAAGAGACCCAGTACTTC
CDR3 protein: CASSLIRVPQETQYF

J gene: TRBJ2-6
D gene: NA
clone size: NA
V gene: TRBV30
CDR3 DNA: TGTGCCTGGAGTTCCTTAGGGAACTCTGGGGCCAACGTCCTGACTTTC
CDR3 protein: CAWSSLGNSGANVLTF

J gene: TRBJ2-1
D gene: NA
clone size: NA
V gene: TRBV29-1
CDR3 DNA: TGCAGCGTTGCCGGGGACGGCTATGAGACCGATCTGTACAATGAGCAGTTCTTC
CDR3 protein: CSVAGDGYETDLYNEQFF

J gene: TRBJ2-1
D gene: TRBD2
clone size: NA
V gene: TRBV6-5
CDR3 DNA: TGTGCCAGCAGCGAGCGGGGTAGCTCCTACAATGAGCAGTTCTTC
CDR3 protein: CASSERGSSYNEQFF

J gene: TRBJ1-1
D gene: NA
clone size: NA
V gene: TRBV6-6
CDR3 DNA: TGTGCCAGCGGACCCCGGGAGACTGAAGCTTTCTTT
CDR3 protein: CASGPRETEAFF

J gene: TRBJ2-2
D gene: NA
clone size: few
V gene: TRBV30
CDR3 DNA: TGTGCCTGGTGGGACGCCGCGAACACCGGGGAGCTGTTTTTT
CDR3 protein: CAWWDAANTGELFF